One and the same sample provided the 15 T cell receptor beta chains below, sequenced in a study of human T cells and chemical hapten exposure. Time point in this sample: pre-sensitization, week 0. Treatment of the sample: therapeutic diphenylcyclopropenone sensitization with weekly scalp DPC. Unfractionated whole blood was the source from which total RNA was extracted. TCRdb re-called the RACE reads with MiXCR, one entry per CDR3 protein. The profile covers tens of thousands of distinct CDR3 sequences, with approximately 9.5% appearing a single time and approximately 9.7% taken by the ten largest. The sample consisted of whole blood, taken in connection with sensitization to the hapten diphenylcyclopropenone (DPC). Source of these receptors: a woman aged 25-40 years with alopecia areata. Some clones in this sample may be carry-over from other donors' samples.

The genes are TRBV27 and TRBJ1-5, with D unresolved. This CDR3 has 17 amino acids. Germline V gene lookup returns CDR1 MNHEY and CDR2 SMNVEV (reference sequence). The V end lost 4 bases, the J end lost 4 bases, and 20 bases lay between the germline ends. CDR3 nucleotide sequence: TGTGCCAGCAGTTCGTCCCGTGTGCAGCTCCCTAATCAGCCCCAGCATTTT. Translated, it gives CASSSSRVQLPNQPQHF.

The chain recombines TRBV20-1 with TRBJ1-2; no clear D gene. In germline, CDR1 is DFQATT, CDR2 SNEGSKA (reference sequence). The CDR3 has 11 residues. CDR3 nucleotides: TGCAGGCCTGGTTTCAGCTATGGCTACACCTTC. Protein sequence: CRPGFSYGYTF.

The J gene is TRBJ2-7, the V gene TRBV4-2, with D unclear. Trimming removed 0 bases from V and 3 bases from J, with 9 bases in between. The CDR3 totals 14 residues. The germline gives CDR1 LGHNA, CDR2 YNFKEQ. The CDR3 nucleotides are TGTGCCAGCAGCCAAGACAAATGGGACTACGAGCAGTACTTC. Its translation is CASSQDKWDYEQYF.

The chain has TRBV5-5 and TRBJ2-6; weak D call: TRBD1 (5 bases). Trimming removed 4 bases from V and 4 bases from J, with 12 bases in between. The germline V gene has CDR1 SGHKS and CDR2 YYEKEE (reference sequence). The length of the CDR3 is 15 residues. CDR3 region: CASSPAGYGANVLTF. The CDR3 nucleotides read TGTGCCAGCAGCCCGGCAGGGTACGGGGCCAACGTCCTGACTTTC. The full variable domain, its missing parts supplied by reference TRBV5-5 and TRBJ2-6, is DAGVTQSPTHLIKTRGQQVTLRCSPISGHKSVSWYQQVLGQGPQFIFQYYEKEERGRGNFPDRFSARQFPNYSSELNVNALLLGDSALYLCASSPAGYGANVLTFGAGSRLTVL.

The sample holds a few counts of this clonotype. The chain links TRBV5-1 to TRBJ2-5; 7 bases map to TRBD1. CDR3 size: 14 residues. The J segment lost 2 bases and the V segment lost 0 bases, leaving 1 base of the junction unmatched. CDR1 and CDR2 (germline): SGHRS, YFSETQ. The CDR3 region is CASSLGDRQETQYF. CDR3 nucleotide sequence: TGCGCCAGCAGCTTGGGGGACAGACAAGAGACCCAGTACTTC.

This rearrangement joins TRBV19 to TRBJ1-2, with 8 bases matching TRBD1. Germline loops: CDR1 LNHDA, CDR2 SQIVND (reference sequence). This CDR3 spans 15 amino acids. V gave up 7 bases and J gave up 4 bases; unmatched junction bases: 11. CDR3 coding DNA: TGTGCCAGTATGGAGGGACAGGCTACTTCCTATGGCTACACCTTC. This encodes CASMEGQATSYGYTF.

V usage is TRBV7-9 and J usage is TRBJ1-5; D is unresolved. Germline V gene lookup returns CDR1 SEHNR and CDR2 FQNEAQ (reference sequence). CDR3 length: 14 amino acids. Deletions cut 0 bases from V and 6 bases from J, with 9 bases between. CDR3 loop: CASSLAGGGQPQHF. The CDR3 nucleotides read TGTGCCAGCAGCTTAGCGGGAGGCGGTCAGCCCCAGCATTTT.

This clonotype came up many times. The gene calls are TRBV6-2 or TRBV6-3 and TRBJ2-1, with D unclear. Trimming stripped 7 bases from V and 10 bases from J, with 11 bases between. CDR1 is MNHEY and CDR2 is SVGEGT in the germline V gene. CDR3 length: 11 residues. CDR3 region: CASINRTEQFF. Written as DNA, the CDR3 is TGTGCCAGCATTAATAGGACGGAGCAGTTCTTC.

A few counts support this clonotype. This chain uses TRBV20-1 with TRBJ2-3, with 9 bases fitting TRBD1. Trimming cost V 7 bases and J 4 bases; bases outside gene matches: 6. Germline loops: CDR1 DFQATT, CDR2 SNEGSKA (reference sequence). This CDR3 comprises 13 residues. The DNA for the CDR3 is TGCAGTGTCTCACAGGGGGCCGCAGATACGCAGTATTTT. This gives the protein CSVSQGAADTQYF.

J is TRBJ2-2 and V is TRBV20-1; D might be TRBD2 (6 bases). The CDR3 length is 15 residues. Trimming left V 5 bases short and J 7 bases short, with 20 bases between. Germline CDR1 DFQATT, CDR2 SNEGSKA (reference sequence). The chain's CDR3 is CSAGRAEGFGGELFF. DNA for the CDR3: TGCAGTGCTGGACGGGCGGAGGGGTTTGGCGGGGAGCTGTTTTTT.

At least ten counts were recorded for this clonotype. The rearrangement links TRBV20-1 to TRBJ2-1, with D uncertain. Germline V CDR1 and CDR2: DFQATT, SNEGSKA (reference sequence). Trimming took off 0 bases at V and 0 bases at J, with 9 bases between the two ends. This CDR3 is 15 amino acids long. Written as DNA, the CDR3 is TGCAGTGCTAGAGATCCTAGTGGCTCCTACAATGAGCAGTTCTTC. Amino acid sequence: CSARDPSGSYNEQFF.

The chain couples TRBV6-2 or TRBV6-3 to TRBJ1-2; D is uncertain. V was shortened by 6 bases and J by 3 bases, with 20 bases between the two germline ends. The germline V gene has CDR1 MNHEY and CDR2 SVGEGT. CDR3 length: 16 residues. The DNA for the CDR3 is TGTGCCAGCAGCTCTGCTCTTGGAACGGAAGACTATGGCTACACCTTC. Translating gives CASSSALGTEDYGYTF.

The chain employs TRBV12-5 and TRBJ1-4; D uncertain. Between the trimmed V and J ends, which lost 2 bases and 5 bases, there was a span of 18 bases. Germline CDR1 reads LGHNT; CDR2 reads FRNRAP. The CDR3 runs to 17 residues. The chain's CDR3 is CASGLPAVRAWNEKLFF. In nucleotides, the CDR3 is TGTGCTAGTGGTTTGCCCGCCGTCCGGGCCTGGAATGAAAAACTGTTTTTT.

This clonotype was recorded many times. This chain uses TRBV18 with TRBJ1-5; D gene unclear. The CDR3 spans 14 residues. Between the trimmed V and J ends, which lost 3 bases and 4 bases, there was a span of 10 bases. From germline, CDR1 is KGHSH and CDR2 LQKENI. The DNA for the CDR3 is TGTGCCAGCTCACCGGACGGAATTAATCAGCCCCAGCATTTT. Amino acid sequence: CASSPDGINQPQHF.

This chain joins TRBV20-1 and TRBJ1-2, with TRBD1 as a possible D gene (5 bases). Per germline, CDR1 DFQATT and CDR2 SNEGSKA (reference sequence). The CDR3 consists of 14 residues. The V gene lost 3 bases and the J gene lost 6 bases, with 17 bases spanning the gap. The CDR3 reads CSARGDWGIDGYTF. Here the CDR3 DNA reads TGCAGTGCTAGGGGGGACTGGGGGATAGATGGCTACACCTTC.